The 8 T cell receptor beta chains below were found in one sample sequenced in a study of early T cells in non-severe SARS-CoV-2 infection. TCRdb re-derived calls from the 5' RACE reads in MiXCR, one entry per CDR3 protein. The repertoire includes tens of thousands of distinct CDR3 sequences, 4.5% to 7% of them detected once, and about 4.4% sits in the top ten. Sequenced material: whole blood. These receptors were taken from an adult who was a healthcare worker with PCR-confirmed SARS-CoV-2 infection or an uninfected control (not recorded which).

This clonotype was counted between two and nine times. A much more abundant neighbour one base away suggests this may be a read error. The V gene is TRBV12-3 or TRBV12-4, the J gene TRBJ1-3; the D gene is possibly TRBD1 (5 bases). The CDR3 runs 14 residues. The CDR3 loop reads CPSSFQGTGNTIYF. Here the CDR3 DNA reads TGTCCCAGCAGTTTTCAGGGTACAGGAAACACCATATATTTT.

The table lists this clonotype with many counts. The chain joins TRBV14 to TRBJ2-2; D remains unclear. From germline, CDR1 is SGHDN and CDR2 FVKESK. Trimming cost V 3 bases and J 2 bases, with 4 bases left between them. CDR3 size: 13 residues. CDR3 DNA: TGTGCCAGCAGCCATGCCAACACCGGGGAGCTGTTTTTT. Encoded protein: CASSHANTGELFF. Full variable domain (outside the CDR3, taken from reference TRBV14 and TRBJ2-2): EAGVTQFPSHSVIEKGQTVTLRCDPISGHDNLYWYRRVMGKEIKFLLHFVKESKQDESGMPNNRFLAERTGGTYSTLKVQPAELEDSGVYFCASSHANTGELFFGEGSRLTVL.

In this sample, this clonotype turned up many times. This sequence joins TRBV3-1 and TRBJ2-3; no firm D call. The V gene's germline CDR1 is LGHDT and CDR2 YNNKEL (reference sequence). The CDR3 loop spans 17 amino acids. Trimming cost V 1 base and J 2 bases, with 16 bases left between them. In DNA, the CDR3 is TGTGCCAGCAGCCAAGCCTTTGGGAAGGAGTCCACAGATACGCAGTATTTT. Its protein product is CASSQAFGKESTDTQYF.

This clonotype was counted a few times. The V gene is TRBV2, the J gene TRBJ1-2; possibly TRBD1 for D (6 bases). Germline V gene sequence: CDR1 SNHLY, CDR2 FYNNEI. Trimming stripped 5 bases from V and 4 bases from J, with 11 bases between. The CDR3 sequence is 13 residues long. The CDR3, as DNA: TGTGCCAGCAGTCCGGACAGCGGCTATGGCTACACCTTC. It translates to CASSPDSGYGYTF.

The CDR3 reads CASSLGLAVSTDTQYF. The CDR3 nucleotides are TGTGCCAGCAGTTTAGGACTAGCGGTTAGCACAGATACGCAGTATTTT. The chain uses TRBV27 and TRBJ2-3, with 10 bases matching TRBD2. V lost 2 bases to trimming and J lost 0 bases; unmatched junction nucleotides: 2. CDR3 length: 16 amino acids. The germline V gene encodes CDR1 MNHEY and CDR2 SMNVEV (reference sequence).

Note on this clonotype: With a much larger clone just one base away, this may be a read error. V and J are TRBV5-1 and TRBJ2-7, with D perhaps being TRBD1 or TRBD2 (6 bases each). The CDR3 consists of 16 residues. Per the germline V gene, CDR1 is SGHRS and CDR2 is YFSETQ. The CDR3 sequence: CVSSPGPAGGNYEQYF. The CDR3 DNA is TGCGTCAGCAGCCCCGGACCGGCCGGGGGCAACTACGAGCAGTACTTC. Variable domain in full (rest from reference TRBV5-1 and TRBJ2-7): KAGVTQTPRYLIKTRGQQVTLSCSPISGHRSVSWYQQTPGQGLQFLFEYFSETQRNKGNFPGRFSGRQFSNSRSEMNVSTLELGDSALYLCVSSPGPAGGNYEQYFGPGTRLTVT.

This clonotype showed up just a few times. V and J are TRBV11-3 and TRBJ2-1, with D hard to call. The germline V gene encodes CDR1 SGHNT and CDR2 YENEEA. V shed 0 bases and J shed 4 bases, with 7 bases lying between them. CDR3 length: 14 amino acids. The DNA of the CDR3 is TGTGCCAGCAGCTTAGACGAGAGGTACAATGAGCAGTTCTTC. Encoded protein: CASSLDERYNEQFF.

This clonotype has a count of ten or more. This chain uses TRBV29-1 with TRBJ2-6; a possible D gene is TRBD2 (6 bases). Germline values: CDR1 SQVTM, CDR2 ANQGSEA. This CDR3 spans 13 amino acids. Trimming left V 5 bases short and J 4 bases short, with 9 bases between. CDR3 in DNA: TGCAGCGTTAGGGAGGCCGGGGCCAACGTCCTGACTTTC. It encodes CSVREAGANVLTF.